The clone carrying this T cell receptor beta chain has just a few counts. Its specificity is unknown. The CDR3 totals 14 residues. V lost 2 bases, J lost 2 bases, and 10 bases lay in between. The V gene's germline CDR1 is MNHEY and CDR2 SMNVEV (reference sequence). TCRdb passed the reads through MiXCR, listing each CDR3 protein once. The table records around 230,000 distinct CDR3 sequences, approximately 38% of them present only once. The sample originates from a study of T cell repertoires in cytomegalovirus infection. About the research overall: It was recently identified HLA-C-restricted and well-studied HLA-B-restricted CMV epitopes that the study used.

This sample comprised CD8+ T cells from cultured PBMCs, obtained from culture after CMV antigen stimulation. V gene TRBV27 combines with J gene TRBJ2-7, with unresolved D. The receptor's source is a human donor in good health (CMV status not recorded). Some clones in this sample may be carry-over from other donors' samples. The CDR3 protein is CASSLRGFTYEQYF. The DNA for the CDR3 is TGTGCCAGCAGTTTAAGAGGATTTACCTACGAGCAGTACTTC.